Detailed here is one T cell receptor beta chain. The record originates from a study of blood T cell repertoires in COVID-19. Study at large: T cells, B-cell-depleted T cells, or PBMCs supplied cDNA or gDNA.

Germline V CDR1 and CDR2: SQVTM, ANQGSEA. Between the trimmed V and J ends, which lost 0 bases and 5 bases, there was a span of 14 bases. The CDR3 has 15 residues. Some clones are missing from TCRdb's copy, which holds only in-frame ones; the method was immunoSEQ multiplex PCR. Altogether about 240,000 clones are present, approximately 80% being singletons, with the ten largest covering 1.9%. Input material: peripheral blood. The origin of this receptor is a man aged 25-40 years who had recovered from COVID-19. This sequence joins TRBV29-1 and TRBJ1-3, with D perhaps matching TRBD1 (5 bases). Here the CDR3 reads CSVEDGVGGRNTIYF. In DNA, the CDR3 is TGCAGCGTTGAAGATGGGGTTGGGGGGAGAAACACCATATATTTT.